At least ten counts were recorded for the clone carrying this TCR beta chain. Its antigen remains unknown. V was cut by 4 bases and J by 10 bases, with 13 bases left in between. Germline V lookup: CDR1 SEHNR, CDR2 FQNEAQ (reference sequence). The CDR3 spans 13 residues. The sample comes from a study of blood T cells in healthy people across ages. Individuals who donated were healthy Caucasians from Russia aged roughly 6 to 90. Through a sample-barcoded 5' primer and a J-beta primer mix, a second PCR was run for about 6 to 12 cycles. TCRdb re-called the 5' RACE reads with MiXCR, one entry per CDR3 protein. The repertoire consists of some 1.5 million distinct CDR3 sequences, with approximately 30% occurring once and the leading ten covering 7.7%. Whole-study results and caveats: Naive and antigen-experienced cells were not separated, limiting conclusive comparison. With donor CMV status unknown, expanded clonotype changes were possibly confounded.

The material sequenced was blood. The TCR was taken from a woman aged 25 to 39 in good health. The chain joins TRBV7-9 to TRBJ1-4; possible D gene TRBD1, 5 bases. CDR3 bases: TGTGCCAGCAGCTCCCCTGGGGGTGGAAAACTGTTTTTT. It yields the protein CASSSPGGGKLFF.